This TCR beta chain was recovered during a study of blood T cell repertoires in COVID-19. Trimming took 4 bases from V and 1 from J; bases not matched to a gene: 5. The CDR3 spans 15 residues. Germline CDR1 reads LNHDA; CDR2 reads SQIVND (reference sequence). The table came from immunoSEQ multiplex PCR; TCRdb's copy has only in-frame clones and leaves some out. Here the sample spans 320,000 or so clones, roughly 84% being singletons. The chain links TRBV19 to TRBJ2-3; TRBD1 matches at 7 bases. This TCR came from a woman aged 25-40 years who had recovered from COVID-19. The specimen was PBMCs or T cells enriched from blood (not recorded which). In DNA form, the CDR3 reads TGTGCCAGTAGTACCGGGACAGACCGCACAGATACGCAGTATTTT. It yields the protein CASSTGTDRTDTQYF.